This TCR beta chain was sequenced in a study of blood T cells in healthy people across ages. Researchers report isolating at least 7 million PBMCs per sample. Comment on this clonotype: What it recognizes is unknown.

Findings and caveats of the study: There were more naive CD4+ cells and higher diversity in long-lived donors than in aged donors.

The authors ran a second PCR of about 6 to 11 cycles using a sample-barcoded 5' primer and a J-beta primer mix. TCRdb reanalysed the 5' RACE reads using MiXCR and keeps one entry per CDR3 protein. The sample yields about 640,000 distinct CDR3 sequences, approximately 50% seen once. The CDR3 spans 16 residues. Germline-derived CDR1 and CDR2 are SGHTA and FQGNSA. V lost 0 bases to trimming and J lost 2 bases, with 14 bases between them. The rearrangement uses TRBV7-2 and TRBJ2-7; weak D call: TRBD1 (6 bases). Sequenced material: blood. The clonotype originates from a man aged 60 to 69 in good health. The CDR3 loop is CASSLAGSWGPYEQYF. The CDR3 DNA is TGTGCCAGCAGCTTAGCCGGGTCCTGGGGGCCCTACGAGCAGTACTTC.